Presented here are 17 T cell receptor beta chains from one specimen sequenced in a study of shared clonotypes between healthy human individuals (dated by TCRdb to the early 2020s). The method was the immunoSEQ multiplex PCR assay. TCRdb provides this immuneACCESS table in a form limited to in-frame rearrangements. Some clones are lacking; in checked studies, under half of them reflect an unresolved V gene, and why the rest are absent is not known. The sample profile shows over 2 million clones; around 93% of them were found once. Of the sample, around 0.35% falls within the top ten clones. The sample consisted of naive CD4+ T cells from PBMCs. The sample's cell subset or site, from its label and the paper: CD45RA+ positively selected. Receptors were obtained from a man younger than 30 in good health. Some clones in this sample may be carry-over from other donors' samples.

The CDR3 region is CASSSGTYREQYF. As DNA, the CDR3 is TGTGCCAGCAGCTCCGGGACTTATCGGGAGCAGTACTTC. The chain has TRBV6-5 and TRBJ2-7; maybe TRBD2 (6 bases). The germline CDR1 and CDR2 sequences are MNHEY and SVGAGI. V lost 6 bases and J lost 7, with 16 bases in between. CDR3 length: 13 residues.

The CDR3 spells CAWSVGSYSYEQYF. The CDR3 coding sequence is TGTGCCTGGAGTGTGGGTAGCTACTCCTACGAGCAGTACTTC. The chain couples TRBV30 to TRBJ2-7; D unclear. In germline, CDR1 is GTSNPN, CDR2 SVGIG (reference sequence). This CDR3 is 14 amino acids long. V was pared by 0 bases and J by 0 bases, with 9 bases between.

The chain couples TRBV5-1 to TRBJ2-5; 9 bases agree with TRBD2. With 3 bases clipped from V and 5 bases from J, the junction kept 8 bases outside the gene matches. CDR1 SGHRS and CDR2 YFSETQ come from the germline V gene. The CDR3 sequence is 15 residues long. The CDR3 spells CASSYLAGFAETQYF. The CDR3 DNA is TGCGCCAGCAGCTACCTAGCGGGATTTGCGGAGACCCAGTACTTC.

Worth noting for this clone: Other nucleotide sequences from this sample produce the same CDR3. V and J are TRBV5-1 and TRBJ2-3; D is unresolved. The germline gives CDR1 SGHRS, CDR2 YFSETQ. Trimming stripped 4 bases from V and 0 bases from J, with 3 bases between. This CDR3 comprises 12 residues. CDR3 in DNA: TGCGCCAGCAGCACAAGCACAGATACGCAGTATTTT. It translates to CASSTSTDTQYF.

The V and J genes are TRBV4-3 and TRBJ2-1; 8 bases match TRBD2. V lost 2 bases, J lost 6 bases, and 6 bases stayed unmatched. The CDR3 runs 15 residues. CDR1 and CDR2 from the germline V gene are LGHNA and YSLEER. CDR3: CASSQYSGRGNEQFF. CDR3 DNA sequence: TGCGCCAGCAGCCAATACAGCGGGAGAGGCAATGAGCAGTTCTTC.

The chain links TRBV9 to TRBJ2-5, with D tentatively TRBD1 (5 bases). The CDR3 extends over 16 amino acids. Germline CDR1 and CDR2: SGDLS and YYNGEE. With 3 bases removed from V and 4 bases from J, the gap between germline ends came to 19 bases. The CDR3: CASSARPAGQSETQYF. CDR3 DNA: TGTGCCAGCAGCGCCAGACCCGCAGGGCAGTCAGAGACCCAGTACTTC.

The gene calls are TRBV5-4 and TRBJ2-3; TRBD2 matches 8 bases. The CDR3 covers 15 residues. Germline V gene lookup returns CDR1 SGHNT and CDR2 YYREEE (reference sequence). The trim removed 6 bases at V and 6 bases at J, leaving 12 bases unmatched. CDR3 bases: TGTGCCAGCACCCGGGGGGGACTCATGCTCGATACGCAGTATTTT. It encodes CASTRGGLMLDTQYF.

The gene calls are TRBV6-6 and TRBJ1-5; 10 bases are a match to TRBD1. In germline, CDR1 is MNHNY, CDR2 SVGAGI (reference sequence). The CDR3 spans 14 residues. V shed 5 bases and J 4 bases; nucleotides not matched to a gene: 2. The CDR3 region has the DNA TGTGCCAGCAGTGCGGGACAGGGGAATCAGCCCCAGCATTTT. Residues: CASSAGQGNQPQHF.

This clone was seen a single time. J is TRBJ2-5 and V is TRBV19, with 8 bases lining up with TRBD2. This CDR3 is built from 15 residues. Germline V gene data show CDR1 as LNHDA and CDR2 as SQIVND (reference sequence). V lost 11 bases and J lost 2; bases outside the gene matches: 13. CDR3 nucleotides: TGTGCCTCCGGGGGCACTAGCGGCTTTCAAGAGACCCAGTACTTC. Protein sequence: CASGGTSGFQETQYF. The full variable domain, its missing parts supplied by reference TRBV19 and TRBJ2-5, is DGGITQSPKYLFRKEGQNVTLSCEQNLNHDAMYWYRQDPGQGLRLIYYSQIVNDFQKGDIAEGYSVSREKKESFPLTVTSAQKNPTAFYLCASGGTSGFQETQYFGPGTRLLVL.

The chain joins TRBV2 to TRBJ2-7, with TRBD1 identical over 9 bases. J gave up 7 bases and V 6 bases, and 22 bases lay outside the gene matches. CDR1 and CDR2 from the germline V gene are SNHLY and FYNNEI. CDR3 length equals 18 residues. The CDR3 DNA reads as TGTGCCAGCAGGGACCCGTTGGGACAGGGTTCGAGGGGGACGGAGCAGTACTTC. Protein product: CASRDPLGQGSRGTEQYF.

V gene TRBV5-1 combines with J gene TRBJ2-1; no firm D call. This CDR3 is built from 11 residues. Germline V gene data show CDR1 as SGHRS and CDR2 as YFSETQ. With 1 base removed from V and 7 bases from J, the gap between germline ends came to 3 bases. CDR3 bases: TGCGCCAGCAGCTTGATGAATGAGCAGTTCTTC. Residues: CASSLMNEQFF. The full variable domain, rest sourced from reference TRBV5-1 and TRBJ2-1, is KAGVTQTPRYLIKTRGQQVTLSCSPISGHRSVSWYQQTPGQGLQFLFEYFSETQRNKGNFPGRFSGRQFSNSRSEMNVSTLELGDSALYLCASSLMNEQFFGPGTRLTVL.

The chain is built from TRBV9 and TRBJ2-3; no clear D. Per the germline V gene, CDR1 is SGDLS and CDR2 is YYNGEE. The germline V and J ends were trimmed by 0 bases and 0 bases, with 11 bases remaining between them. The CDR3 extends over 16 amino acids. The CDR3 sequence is CASSVATKTSTDTQYF. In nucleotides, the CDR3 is TGTGCCAGCAGCGTAGCTACCAAGACGAGCACAGATACGCAGTATTTT.

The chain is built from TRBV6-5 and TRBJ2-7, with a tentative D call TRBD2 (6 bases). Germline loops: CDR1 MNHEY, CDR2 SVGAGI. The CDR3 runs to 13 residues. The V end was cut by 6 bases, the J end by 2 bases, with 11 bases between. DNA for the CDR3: TGTGCCAGCAGAAAAAGCGGGCCCTACGAGCAGTACTTC. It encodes CASRKSGPYEQYF.

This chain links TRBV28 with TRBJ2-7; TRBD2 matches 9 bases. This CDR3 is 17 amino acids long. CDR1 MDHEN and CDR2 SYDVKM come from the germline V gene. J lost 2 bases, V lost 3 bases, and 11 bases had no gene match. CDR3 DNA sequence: TGTGCCAGCAGTTTCGGGCGTAGCGGGAGACATACCTACGAGCAGTACTTC. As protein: CASSFGRSGRHTYEQYF.

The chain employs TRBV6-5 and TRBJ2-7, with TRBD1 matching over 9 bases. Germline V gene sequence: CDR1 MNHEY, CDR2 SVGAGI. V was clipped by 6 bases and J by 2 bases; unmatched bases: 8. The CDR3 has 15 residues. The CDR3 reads CASRAGQGITYEQYF. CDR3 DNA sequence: TGTGCCAGCAGGGCCGGACAGGGGATCACCTACGAGCAGTACTTC.

The CDR3 loop reads CAWSLWGAGASYEQYF. The CDR3 nucleotides are TGTGCCTGGAGTCTCTGGGGGGCGGGAGCATCCTACGAGCAGTACTTC. The J gene is TRBJ2-7, the V gene TRBV30; TRBD2 is a possible D gene (7 bases). The V gene's germline CDR1 is GTSNPN and CDR2 SVGIG (reference sequence). V was trimmed by 2 bases and J by 1 base, leaving 18 bases between them. The CDR3 is 16 residues long.

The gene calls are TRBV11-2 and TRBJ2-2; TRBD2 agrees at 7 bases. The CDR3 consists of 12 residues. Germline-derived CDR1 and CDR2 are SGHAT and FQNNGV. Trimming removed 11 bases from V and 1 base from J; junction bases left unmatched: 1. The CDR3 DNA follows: TGTGCCGGGAGGGAGAACACCGGGGAGCTGTTTTTT. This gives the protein CAGRENTGELFF.